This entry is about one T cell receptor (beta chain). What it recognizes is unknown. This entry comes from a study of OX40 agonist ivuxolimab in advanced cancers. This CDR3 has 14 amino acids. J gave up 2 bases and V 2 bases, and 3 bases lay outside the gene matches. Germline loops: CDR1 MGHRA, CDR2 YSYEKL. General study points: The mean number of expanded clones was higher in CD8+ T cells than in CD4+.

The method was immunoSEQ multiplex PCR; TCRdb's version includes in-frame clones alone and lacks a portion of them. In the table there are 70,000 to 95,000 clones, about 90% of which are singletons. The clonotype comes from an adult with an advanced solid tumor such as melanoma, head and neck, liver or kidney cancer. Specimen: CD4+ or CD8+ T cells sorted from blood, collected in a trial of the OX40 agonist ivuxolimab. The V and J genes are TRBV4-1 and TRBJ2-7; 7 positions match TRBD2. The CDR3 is CASSQSSGTYEQYF. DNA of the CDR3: TGCGCCAGCAGCCAATCGAGCGGGACCTACGAGCAGTACTTC.